This T cell receptor (beta chain) was recovered during a study of T cells in Graves' hyperthyroidism and ophthalmopathy. Amplified TCR beta CDR3 regions derived from RNA transcripts. A set of HTBI primers served as the primers for a first-round RT-PCR of the TCR CDR3. TCRdb passed the multiplex PCR reads through MiXCR, listing each CDR3 protein once. The table lists about 580,000 distinct CDR3 sequences, roughly 50% of them singletons. J gave up 7 bases and V 5 bases, and 4 bases lay outside the gene matches. CDR1 and CDR2 from the germline V gene are SGHTA and FQGTGA. The CDR3 runs 14 residues. The TCR comes from a young woman with Graves' hyperthyroidism. What was sequenced was peripheral blood or thyroid tissue (not recorded which). V gene TRBV7-3 combines with J gene TRBJ1-3; 11 positions agree with TRBD1. The CDR3 sequence is CASSPRTGGNTIYF. CDR3 bases: TGTGCCAGCAGCCCAAGGACAGGGGGCAACACCATATATTTT.